This T cell receptor (beta chain) was observed in a study of neoadjuvant nivolumab and ipilimumab in lung cancer. As for the study in general: The combination arm added day-1 ipilimumab 1 mg/kg to nivolumab 3 mg/kg on days 1, 15, 29. Study-wide results and caveats: From pretherapy to surgery, tumor richness and clonality rose with dual therapy. A small number of samples were TCR sequenced. Compared with tumor-adjacent uninvolved lung, resected tumors showed greater richness and clonality.

Germline V gene lookup returns CDR1 SQVTM and CDR2 ANQGSEA. This CDR3 has 12 residues. Trimming stripped 2 bases from V and 10 bases from J, with 14 bases between. The repertoire was sequenced with immunoSEQ multiplex PCR; TCRdb's copy has only in-frame clones and lacks some. The sample carries 9,700 or so clones, roughly three quarters recorded once. The table lists this clone with a count of one. Its antigen is still unknown. This specimen was tumor tissue, taken after neoadjuvant nivolumab, alone or with ipilimumab, at or shortly before surgery. This clonotype was sampled from an adult with non-small cell lung cancer. Some clones in this sample may be carry-over from other donors' samples. The rearrangement links TRBV29-1 to TRBJ1-1, with D perhaps TRBD1 (5 bases). The CDR3 DNA is TGCAGCGTTGAAAGACAGCCGGGCATAGCTTTCTTT. Translation gives CSVERQPGIAFF.